Following are 15 T cell receptor beta chains from one sample sequenced in a study of T cell clones after liver transplantation. The method was immunoSEQ multiplex PCR; TCRdb's version includes in-frame clones alone and lacks a portion of them. Of fewer than 50,000 clones in the sample, just over 85% were seen once. The material was CD4+ T cells from blood, obtained 24 months after liver transplant. The receptor set was obtained from a human patient who received a liver transplant. Some T cells may be transferred from the graft donor.

The V gene is TRBV11-2, the J gene TRBJ2-1; D could derive from TRBD1 or TRBD2 (5 bases each). The germline CDR1 and CDR2 sequences are SGHAT and FQNNGV. The ends were cut back, 5 bases at V and 9 bases at J, with 17 bases in the middle. This CDR3 has 14 residues. The CDR3 protein is CASSLIWTGGEQFF. The CDR3 region has the DNA TGTGCCAGCAGCCTTATTTGGACTGGGGGTGAGCAGTTCTTC.

The rearrangement uses TRBV4-2 and TRBJ2-7; D ambiguous. CDR3 size: 15 residues. Trimming removed 1 base from V and 0 bases from J, with 10 bases in between. In germline, CDR1 is LGHNA, CDR2 YNFKEQ. The CDR3, as DNA: TGTGCCAGCAGCCAAGGCGAGCACGGCTCCTACGAGCAGTACTTC. It yields the protein CASSQGEHGSYEQYF.

The rearrangement uses TRBV5-1 and TRBJ2-3; D possibly corresponds to TRBD2 (7 bases). The CDR3 extends over 15 amino acids. Germline V gene sequence: CDR1 SGHRS, CDR2 YFSETQ. V was clipped by 3 bases and J by 6 bases, with 17 bases between them. In nucleotides, the CDR3 is TGCGCCAGCAGCTGGACTAGAGGGGGGGCGGATACGCAGTATTTT. Residues: CASSWTRGGADTQYF.

J is TRBJ2-7 and V is TRBV5-1; TRBD1 or TRBD2 may be the D gene (5 bases each). This CDR3 is built from 14 residues. CDR1 and CDR2 from the germline V gene are SGHRS and YFSETQ. Trimming left V 0 bases short and J 7 bases short, with 14 bases between. The CDR3 spells CASSLVGTDLEQYF. CDR3 nucleotides: TGCGCCAGCAGCTTGGTAGGGACGGACCTTGAGCAGTACTTC.

The sample holds a few counts of this clone. The V and J genes are TRBV7-3 and TRBJ2-2; D is ambiguous. This CDR3 has 15 residues. V was trimmed by 2 bases and J by 1 base, leaving 8 bases between them. Germline V gene sequence: CDR1 SGHTA, CDR2 FQGTGA. In DNA form, the CDR3 reads TGTGCCAGCAGCTTAGGGCAGGAGAACACCGGGGAGCTGTTTTTT. Its protein is CASSLGQENTGELFF.

The chain uses TRBV4-1 and TRBJ2-4; D is unclear. V was pared by 2 bases and J by 0 bases, with 17 bases between. Germline CDR1 reads MGHRA; CDR2 reads YSYEKL. The CDR3 loop spans 18 amino acids. The CDR3, as DNA: TGCGCCAGCAGCCAACTCATAGGCCAAGGTCTAGCCAAAAACATTCAGTACTTC. Amino acid sequence: CASSQLIGQGLAKNIQYF.

This chain links TRBV7-9 with TRBJ1-2, with D possibly matching TRBD1 (5 bases). The CDR3 spans 14 residues. Trimming removed 4 bases from V and 8 bases from J, with 17 bases in between. From germline, CDR1 is SEHNR and CDR2 FQNEAQ (reference sequence). The CDR3 loop reads CASSWGSPIGGYTF. For the CDR3, the DNA is TGTGCCAGCAGCTGGGGCAGCCCTATCGGCGGCTACACCTTC.

J is TRBJ2-3 and V is TRBV19; possibly TRBD2 for D (5 bases). The germline V and J ends were trimmed by 6 bases and 1 base, with 17 bases remaining between them. Germline V lookup: CDR1 LNHDA, CDR2 SQIVND (reference sequence). This CDR3 is 16 amino acids long. The CDR3 reads CASRSQSLRGTDTQYF. The CDR3 DNA sequence: TGTGCCAGTAGAAGCCAGTCTTTGAGGGGCACAGATACGCAGTATTTT.

V is TRBV4-1 and J is TRBJ2-2, with D perhaps matching TRBD1 (6 bases). V gave up 2 bases and J gave up 0 bases, with 13 bases separating them. The CDR3 extends over 17 amino acids. The germline gives CDR1 MGHRA, CDR2 YSYEKL. In nucleotides, the CDR3 is TGCGCCAGCAGCCAATGGGGAACAGGGTCGAACACCGGGGAGCTGTTTTTT. Translated, it gives CASSQWGTGSNTGELFF.

The chain is built from TRBV5-6 and TRBJ1-4; D ambiguous. From germline, CDR1 is SGHDT and CDR2 YYEEEE. V was pared by 1 base and J by 1 base, with 8 bases between. This CDR3 region has 15 residues. CDR3 nucleotide sequence: TGTGCCAGCAGCTTGAACGGCAGAACTAATGAAAAACTGTTTTTT. Its translation is CASSLNGRTNEKLFF.

This chain links TRBV19 with TRBJ2-3, with D possibly TRBD1 on 6 matching bases. The CDR3 is 16 residues long. The V end lost 5 bases, the J end lost 1 base, and 16 bases lay between the germline ends. Germline assignment: CDR1 LNHDA and CDR2 SQIVND (reference sequence). This chain's CDR3 is CASSRVTGGGTDTQYF. The CDR3 nucleotides are TGTGCCAGTAGTCGTGTGACAGGTGGAGGCACAGATACGCAGTATTTT. Full variable domain (remainder filled in from reference TRBV19 and TRBJ2-3): DGGITQSPKYLFRKEGQNVTLSCEQNLNHDAMYWYRQDPGQGLRLIYYSQIVNDFQKGDIAEGYSVSREKKESFPLTVTSAQKNPTAFYLCASSRVTGGGTDTQYFGPGTRLTVL.

CDR3 sequence: CASSLGTSGSTDTQYF. DNA for the CDR3: TGTGCCAGCAGCTTAGGGACTAGCGGATCCACAGATACGCAGTATTTT. The J gene is TRBJ2-3, the V gene TRBV11-2; 10 positions agree with TRBD2. This CDR3 contains 16 residues. With V trimmed by 1 base and J by 2 bases, 3 bases remained unmatched. Germline V lookup: CDR1 SGHAT, CDR2 FQNNGV. Full variable domain (outside the CDR3, taken from reference TRBV11-2 and TRBJ2-3): EAGVAQSPRYKIIEKRQSVAFWCNPISGHATLYWYQQILGQGPKLLIQFQNNGVVDDSQLPKDRFSAERLKGVDSTLKIQPAKLEDSAVYLCASSLGTSGSTDTQYFGPGTRLTVL.

The rearrangement joins TRBV6-4 to TRBJ1-6; unclear D gene. Trimming left V 6 bases short and J 2 bases short, with 5 bases between. The CDR3 runs 13 residues. Germline-derived CDR1 and CDR2 are MRHNA and SNTAGT. CDR3 sequence: CASRRTYNSPLHF. DNA of the CDR3: TGTGCCAGCAGGCGAACCTATAATTCACCCCTCCACTTT.

This chain uses TRBV14 with TRBJ2-5; TRBD2 is a possible D gene (6 bases). There are 12 residues in the CDR3. Germline assignment: CDR1 SGHDN and CDR2 FVKESK. V lost 2 bases and J 11 bases, leaving 12 bases between the germline ends. CDR3 region: CASSQRNAGQYF. The CDR3 nucleotides read TGTGCCAGCAGCCAACGAAATGCGGGACAGTACTTC.

This clone was counted once. V is TRBV7-8 and J is TRBJ1-5, with no clear D. Looked up from germline, CDR1 is SGHVS and CDR2 is FQNEAQ. The CDR3 runs 17 residues. V lost 0 bases to trimming and J lost 0 bases, with 12 bases between them. CDR3 DNA: TGTGCCAGCAGCTTAGCGTGGGGTTCCGATAGCAATCAGCCCCAGCATTTT. Translating gives CASSLAWGSDSNQPQHF.